This T cell receptor (beta chain) emerged from a study of T cell repertoires in aging, cancer and after chemotherapy. TCR beta rearrangements were amplified from peripheral blood genomic DNA. This CDR3 contains 13 residues. Germline CDR1 is SGHVS and CDR2 is FNYEAQ. The V end lost 9 bases, the J end lost 1 base, and 12 bases lay between the germline ends. Rearranged V-D-J TRB sequences were amplified with a mixed TRB-A/B primer pool. A single record per CDR3 protein comes from TCRdb applying MiXCR to the multiplex PCR reads. The sample shows fewer than 2,000 distinct CDR3 sequences, about 60% of them seen only once.

The chain carries TRBV7-6 and TRBJ1-2; D unclear. Sequencing was performed on blood. This sequence was found in a human donor with a blood cancer. CDR3 DNA sequence: TGTGCCAGTAGTGTCAACAGTAACTATGGCTACACCTTC. It codes for CASSVNSNYGYTF.